The source of this TCR beta chain is a study of technical replicates of blood from a handful of donors. Measured with immunoSEQ multiplex PCR; TCRdb has only the in-frame clones, and not every one. The table lists tens of thousands of clones, approximately 98% of them singletons. V dropped 0 bases and J dropped 8; count of bases not matched to a gene: 3. From germline, CDR1 is LGHNA and CDR2 YNFKEQ. The CDR3 is 14 amino acids. V is TRBV4-2 and J is TRBJ2-1, with 8 bases lining up with TRBD2. Sequencing was performed on T cells isolated from PBMCs. The sequence was collected from a human donor in good health. The CDR3 sequence is CASSQEGTSHEQFF. The CDR3 bases are TGTGCCAGCAGCCAAGAGGGGACTAGTCATGAGCAGTTCTTC.